This T cell receptor beta chain was found in a study of T cells after yellow fever vaccination (dated by TCRdb to 2018 to 2020). Describing the broader study: Libraries from fractions with low cell numbers were prepared with the SMART-Seq v4 Ultra Low Input RNA kit. To follow T-cell clones before and after both primary and booster YFV17D yellow fever vaccination, bulk TCR alpha and beta repertoires underwent longitudinal sequencing. Two healthy male donors, one aged 18 to 29 and one aged 30 to 40 years, made up the cohort. Blood was drawn at multiple timepoints before and after primary and secondary immunization, with bulk PBMC replicates and cell subsets isolated. General findings and caveats noted by the study authors: Because the study included only a couple of donors, the extent to which the findings can be generalized is limited. A small share of clonotypes was detected in both CD4 and CD8 compartments, with the overlap likely arising from convergent recombination. After the booster, most clones that had expanded after primary vaccination were detected again (approximately 95% of CD4 and 88% of CD8), suggesting broad maintenance of memory. Because abundant contaminating clonotypes from the bulk population could be contained in FACS-sorted repertoires, computational filtering was required. Compared with the primary T-cell response, the secondary T-cell response was weaker but faster, peaking on day 5 rather than day 15.

Deletion took 7 bases off V and 1 base off J, with a span of 19 bases between the germline ends. The CDR3 starts with the cysteine, ends with the phenylalanine, and has 16 residues. Solely the CDR3 DNA is kept, with 48 bases framed from the first base. For CDR1 and CDR2, the germline V gene (reference sequence) lists LNHDA and SQIVND. What the treatment or condition label conveys for this sample: live attenuated yellow fever vaccine strain. At each blood-draw timepoint, two biological replicates of bulk PBMCs were collected. PBMCs were isolated from peripheral blood using a standard Ficoll-Paque protocol. RNA was extracted with TriZol from bulk PBMCs, CD4 and CD8 fractions, and dextramer-positive and dextramer-negative fractions. In regard to this clonotype: Its antigen is currently not known. The input lacks base qualities; no much larger clone sits a single base away.

TCR cDNA was synthesized by 5'RACE template switching, through which a universal primer site and unique molecular identifiers were introduced. cDNA synthesis was primed from both the TCR alpha and TCR beta constant segments. Library amplification used two PCR steps, and the second PCR step added sample barcodes and sequencing adapters. Libraries were sequenced on Illumina HiSeq 2500 (2x100 bp) or NovaSeq (2x150 bp). Processing in the source paper ran as follows. Demultiplexing of reads and collapsing into UMI consensus sequences were performed with MIGEC, and V(D)J alignment was carried out with MiXCR. Vaccine-responding clonotypes were identified with edgeR using replicate PBMC samples, with FDR below 0.01 and a log2 fold change above 5 up to day 15 being required. CD4 or CD8 identity was assigned to each bulk clonotype according to whether the clonotype was present at higher abundance in the sequenced CD4 repertoire or the sequenced CD8 repertoire. The public reads were quality trimmed at Q25 with fastp and then assembled into clones with MiXCR by TCRdb, keeping productive beta chains. Identical CDR3 proteins give one entry, which carries the most common genes and DNA. The V and J calls and clone size are TCRdb's, not the authors'. The sample table records about 500,000 distinct CDR3 sequences; 17% of these occur just once. Roughly 17% of the sample goes to the ten largest clones.

Sequencing used PBMCs, obtained 5 days after the first yellow fever vaccination. The chain is encoded by TRBV19 joined to TRBJ1-1, with no confident D gene call. The TCR originated in a young man who received the YFV17D yellow fever vaccine. The CDR3 region reads CASTPWYQSENTEAFF. The nucleotide sequence is given as TGTGCCAGTACCCCTTGGTACCAGAGCGAGAACACTGAAGCTTTCTTT.